These 28 T cell receptor beta chains were all obtained from the same sample, sequenced in a study of blood T cell repertoires in COVID-19. Measured with immunoSEQ multiplex PCR; TCRdb has only the in-frame clones, and not every one. The sample has around 200,000 clones; over 80% are singletons. The sample was PBMCs or T cells enriched from blood (not recorded which). Receptor source: a man under 40 who had recovered from COVID-19.

The V call is TRBV4-3, the J call TRBJ1-6, with a possible D match to TRBD1 (6 bases). The V and J ends lost 0 bases and 13 bases respectively, with 16 bases between them. This CDR3 has 15 amino acids. Per the germline V gene, CDR1 is LGHNA and CDR2 is YSLEER. CDR3 in DNA: TGCGCCAGCAGCCAAGAAGAGGGGGGGGGTTTTCCCCTCCACTTT. It yields the protein CASSQEEGGGFPLHF.

This chain connects TRBV7-2 to TRBJ2-3, with D perhaps matching TRBD2 (6 bases). Germline CDR1 SGHTA, CDR2 FQGNSA. The CDR3 length is 15 residues. Trimming stripped 4 bases from V and 0 bases from J, with 11 bases between. The CDR3 spells CASSSLAPSTDTQYF. The CDR3 DNA reads as TGTGCCAGCAGCTCACTAGCCCCTAGCACAGATACGCAGTATTTT.

The rearrangement links TRBV6-5 to TRBJ2-7; D is unresolved. Germline CDR1 is MNHEY and CDR2 is SVGAGI. The CDR3 has 14 residues. V was shortened by 6 bases and J by 2 bases, with 14 bases between the two germline ends. The CDR3 sequence is CASSTPSPPYEQYF. The CDR3 DNA is TGTGCCAGCAGCACTCCTAGTCCCCCCTACGAGCAGTACTTC.

V and J are TRBV15 and TRBJ2-5; D is possibly TRBD1 (6 bases). Germline loops: CDR1 LNHNV, CDR2 YYDKDF (reference sequence). This CDR3 contains 14 residues. V lost 3 bases, J lost 0 bases, and 8 bases lay in between. The CDR3 loop reads CATSSRGNQETQYF. The CDR3 DNA is TGTGCCACCAGCAGCAGGGGAAACCAAGAGACCCAGTACTTC.

This chain joins TRBV6-5 and TRBJ1-2; 7 nucleotides agree with TRBD1. Germline CDR1 is MNHEY and CDR2 is SVGAGI. J lost 6 bases, V lost 0 bases, and 7 bases had no gene match. There are 15 residues in the CDR3. CDR3 DNA sequence: TGTGCCAGCAGTTACTCGCAACAGGGGCCCCATGGCTACACCTTC. Its translation: CASSYSQQGPHGYTF.

V is TRBV5-1 and J is TRBJ2-7, with TRBD1 matching 7 bases. Trimming cost V 4 bases and J 2 bases; bases outside gene matches: 6. Germline values: CDR1 SGHRS, CDR2 YFSETQ. The CDR3 loop spans 14 amino acids. Here the CDR3 DNA reads TGCGCCAGCAGCGCGACCGGGACAGCCTACGAGCAGTACTTC. Protein: CASSATGTAYEQYF.

The chain carries TRBV7-2 and TRBJ2-2; 14 bases are a match to TRBD2. After removal of 1 base from V and 6 bases from J, the junction contained 1 base not matched to a gene. The CDR3 runs 16 residues. Germline CDR1 is SGHTA and CDR2 is FQGNSA. In DNA form, the CDR3 reads TGTGCCAGCAGCTTAGGACTAGCGGGAGGGCCCGGGGAGCTGTTTTTT. It specifies CASSLGLAGGPGELFF.

The rearrangement joins TRBV4-1 to TRBJ2-7; D is uncertain. This CDR3 has 16 amino acids. V lost 0 bases, J lost 0 bases, and 12 bases lay in between. Germline CDR1 reads MGHRA; CDR2 reads YSYEKL. In DNA form, the CDR3 reads TGCGCCAGCAGCCAAGATGGTTCTGGCAGCTCCTACGAGCAGTACTTC. It codes for CASSQDGSGSSYEQYF.

The rearrangement uses TRBV6-5 and TRBJ2-1, with a possible D match to TRBD2 (7 bases). The V and J ends lost 8 bases and 4 bases respectively, with 18 bases between them. The CDR3 totals 15 residues. The germline gives CDR1 MNHEY, CDR2 SVGAGI. The DNA for the CDR3 is TGTGCCAGCCAAATAACTAGGGGGGGATACAATGAGCAGTTCTTC. Its translation is CASQITRGGYNEQFF.

The gene calls are TRBV13 and TRBJ1-3; 7 bases are shared with TRBD1. Germline-derived CDR1 and CDR2 are PRHDT and FYEKMQ (reference sequence). V lost 3 bases and J lost 0; bases outside the gene matches: 5. The CDR3 runs to 16 residues. As DNA, the CDR3 is TGTGCCAGCAGCTTGGGACAGTCGATCTCTGGAAACACCATATATTTT. Its protein product is CASSLGQSISGNTIYF. The variable domain in full, with the rest retrieved from reference TRBV13 and TRBJ1-3, is AAGVIQSPRHLIKEKRETATLKCYPIPRHDTVYWYQQGPGQDPQFLISFYEKMQSDKGSIPDRFSAQQFSDYHSELNMSSLELGDSALYFCASSLGQSISGNTIYFGEGSWLTVV.

V and J are TRBV30 and TRBJ2-7; TRBD1 aligns across 9 bases. Germline V gives CDR1 GTSNPN, CDR2 SVGIG (reference sequence). Trimming at V came to 6 bases and at J to 5 bases, leaving 8 bases not matched to a gene. CDR3 length: 13 amino acids. Here the CDR3 DNA reads TGTGCCTGCACGACAGGGGGAATCGACGAGCAGTACTTC. Protein product: CACTTGGIDEQYF.

This chain uses TRBV5-6 with TRBJ2-1, with TRBD1 matching over 9 bases. The CDR3 loop spans 15 amino acids. V was pared by 4 bases and J by 8 bases, with 10 bases of the junction left unmatched. Germline loops: CDR1 SGHDT, CDR2 YYEEEE. As DNA, the CDR3 is TGTGCCAGCAGCGCTAACAGGGGGCTACTCGATGAGCAGTTCTTC. Translating it yields CASSANRGLLDEQFF.

V gene TRBV24-1 combines with J gene TRBJ1-2; no definite D call. V lost 2 bases and J lost 0, with 9 bases in between. Germline CDR1 and CDR2: KGHDR and SFDVKD. The CDR3 extends over 15 amino acids. The CDR3 reads CATSDSLNSNYGYTF. The CDR3 nucleotides are TGTGCCACCAGTGATTCCCTAAATTCTAACTATGGCTACACCTTC.

The chain carries TRBV28 and TRBJ2-1; 16 nucleotides line up with TRBD2. This CDR3 comprises 21 residues. The V gene's germline CDR1 is MDHEN and CDR2 SYDVKM. Trimming took 1 base from V and 7 from J; bases not matched to a gene: 16. Here the CDR3 DNA reads TGTGCCAGCAGTTTATTTTTCTCGGGGACTAGCGGGAGGGCCGAAGAAAATGAGCAGTTCTTC. Translated, it gives CASSLFFSGTSGRAEENEQFF.

This chain links TRBV4-2 with TRBJ1-1; 8 positions match TRBD1. Trimming at V came to 5 bases and at J to 2 bases, leaving 1 base not matched to a gene. The germline V gene encodes CDR1 LGHNA and CDR2 YNFKEQ. The length of the CDR3 is 13 residues. The CDR3 DNA is TGTGCCAGCAGCACAGGGGGTAACACTGAAGCTTTCTTT. Translating gives CASSTGGNTEAFF.

This chain links TRBV11-2 with TRBJ1-4; D ambiguous. V dropped 3 bases and J dropped 4 bases, with 6 bases sitting between them. The CDR3 is 13 residues long. Germline assignment: CDR1 SGHAT and CDR2 FQNNGV. In DNA form, the CDR3 reads TGTGCCAGCAGCTTTCTGAGTAATGAAAAACTGTTTTTT. The encoded protein is CASSFLSNEKLFF.

This clone was recorded once. This chain uses TRBV3-1 (or the pseudogene TRBV3-2) with TRBJ1-6; D is ambiguous. V lost 0 bases and J 8 bases, leaving 17 bases between the germline ends. This CDR3 comprises 17 residues. Per germline, CDR1 LGHDT and CDR2 YNNKEL (reference sequence). The CDR3 loop is CASSQENGRENHSPLHF. Here the CDR3 DNA reads TGTGCCAGCAGCCAAGAAAACGGACGGGAAAATCATTCACCCCTCCACTTT.

This sequence joins TRBV24-1 and TRBJ2-2, with TRBD1 as a possible D gene (6 bases). Between the trimmed V and J ends, which lost 7 bases and 4 bases, there was a span of 6 bases. CDR3 length: 12 residues. Germline CDR1 is KGHDR and CDR2 is SFDVKD. The CDR3 loop is CATSRGTGELFF. The CDR3, as DNA: TGTGCCACCAGCAGGGGCACCGGGGAGCTGTTTTTT.

The genes are TRBV3-1 (or the pseudogene TRBV3-2) and TRBJ2-3; 8 nucleotides line up with TRBD2. Trimming removed 1 base from V and 1 base from J; junction bases left unmatched: 4. CDR3 size: 16 residues. Germline V gene data show CDR1 as LGHDT and CDR2 as YNNKEL (reference sequence). CDR3 sequence reads: CASSQAAGGGTDTQYF. DNA of the CDR3: TGTGCCAGCAGCCAAGCGGCGGGGGGCGGCACAGATACGCAGTATTTT.

CDR3 amino acids: CASNIQGANSPLHF. The CDR3 nucleotides read TGTGCCAGCAACATACAGGGGGCCAATTCACCCCTCCACTTT. V is TRBV6-5 and J is TRBJ1-6, with 9 bases lining up with TRBD1. V shed 7 bases, J shed 7 bases, and the junction held 5 bases outside the gene matches. From germline, CDR1 is MNHEY and CDR2 SVGAGI. CDR3 size: 14 residues.

The rearrangement joins TRBV28 to TRBJ2-7, with D perhaps matching TRBD2 (5 bases). The V gene's germline CDR1 is MDHEN and CDR2 SYDVKM. The germline V and J ends were trimmed by 5 bases and 3 bases, with 8 bases remaining between them. CDR3 size: 12 residues. The CDR3, as DNA: TGTGCCAGCAGTCGGGCGGGCTACGAGCAGTACTTC. It specifies CASSRAGYEQYF. The full variable domain, its missing parts supplied by reference TRBV28 and TRBJ2-7, is DVKVTQSSRYLVKRTGEKVFLECVQDMDHENMFWYRQDPGLGLRLIYFSYDVKMKEKGDIPEGYSVSREKKERFSLILESASTNQTSMYLCASSRAGYEQYFGPGTRLTVT.

The chain combines TRBV21-1 with TRBJ1-2; whether TRBD1, the table's D call, matches the DNA was not checked. TRBV21-1 is given as a pseudogene. CDR3 length equals 16 residues. CDR3: CASSKGWRTGRHGYTF. For the CDR3, the DNA is TGTGCCAGCAGCAAAGGCTGGAGGACAGGGAGGCATGGCTACACCTTC.

In its sample, this clone was seen once. This sequence joins TRBV5-1 and TRBJ2-5; 8 bases agree with TRBD2. CDR3 length: 14 residues. Germline CDR1 is SGHRS and CDR2 is YFSETQ. The J segment lost 5 bases and the V segment lost 4 bases, leaving 7 bases of the junction unmatched. In DNA form, the CDR3 reads TGCGCCAGCAGCGACCGGGAGGGCCGGGAGACCCAGTACTTC. It yields the protein CASSDREGRETQYF.

J is TRBJ1-2 and V is TRBV6-5; 7 bases are shared with TRBD1. V dropped 7 bases and J dropped 2; count of bases not matched to a gene: 10. Germline CDR1 and CDR2: MNHEY and SVGAGI. This CDR3 comprises 15 residues. The CDR3 nucleotides read TGTGCCAGCAACAGGGGCGACAGAACCAACTATGGCTACACCTTC. As protein: CASNRGDRTNYGYTF.

With respect to this clone: In the same sample, other DNA sequences code for this CDR3. The CDR3 nucleotides read TGTGCCAGCAGCCCGACAGGGAACACTGAAGCTTTCTTT. It encodes CASSPTGNTEAFF. This chain uses TRBV11-3 with TRBJ1-1; TRBD1 might be the D (6 bases). This CDR3 region has 13 residues. Germline CDR1 and CDR2: SGHNT and YENEEA. V lost 5 bases and J lost 1, with 8 bases in between.

The chain has TRBV5-1 and TRBJ2-7; D unclear. Germline CDR1 and CDR2: SGHRS and YFSETQ. The CDR3 spans 15 residues. Trimming took 0 bases from V and 0 from J, leaving 10 bases between them. The CDR3 region is CASSLAEQRSYEQYF. CDR3 in DNA: TGCGCCAGCAGCTTGGCCGAGCAGCGCTCCTACGAGCAGTACTTC.

The genes are TRBV19 and TRBJ1-2, with 11 bases identical to TRBD1. Germline V lookup: CDR1 LNHDA, CDR2 SQIVND (reference sequence). The CDR3 consists of 15 residues. V shed 6 bases, J shed 7 bases, and the junction held 10 bases outside the gene matches. CDR3 residues: CASRASDRGLTGYTF. The CDR3 bases are TGTGCCAGTAGAGCTTCGGACAGGGGGCTTACTGGCTACACCTTC. Using reference TRBV19 and TRBJ1-2 for the parts outside the CDR3, the full variable domain is DGGITQSPKYLFRKEGQNVTLSCEQNLNHDAMYWYRQDPGQGLRLIYYSQIVNDFQKGDIAEGYSVSREKKESFPLTVTSAQKNPTAFYLCASRASDRGLTGYTFGSGTRLTVV.

CDR3: CASKPTSGRVYEQYF. The CDR3 DNA reads TGTGCCAGTAAACCCACTAGCGGGAGGGTCTACGAGCAGTACTTC. This chain links TRBV19 with TRBJ2-7; 13 positions match TRBD2. Germline CDR1 and CDR2: LNHDA and SQIVND (reference sequence). CDR3 length: 15 residues. The junction had 6 bases not matched to a gene; V was cut back by 7 bases and J by 3 bases.